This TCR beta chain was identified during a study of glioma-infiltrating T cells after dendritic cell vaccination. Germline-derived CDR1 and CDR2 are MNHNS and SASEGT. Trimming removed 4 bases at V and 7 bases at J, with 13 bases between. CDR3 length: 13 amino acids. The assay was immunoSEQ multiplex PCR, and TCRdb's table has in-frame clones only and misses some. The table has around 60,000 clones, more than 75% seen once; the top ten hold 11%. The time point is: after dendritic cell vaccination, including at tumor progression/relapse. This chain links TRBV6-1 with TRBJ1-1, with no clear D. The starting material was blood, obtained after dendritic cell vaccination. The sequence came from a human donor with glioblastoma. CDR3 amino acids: CASSGFGGFEAFF. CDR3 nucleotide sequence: TGTGCCAGCAGTGGATTTGGAGGTTTTGAAGCTTTCTTT.